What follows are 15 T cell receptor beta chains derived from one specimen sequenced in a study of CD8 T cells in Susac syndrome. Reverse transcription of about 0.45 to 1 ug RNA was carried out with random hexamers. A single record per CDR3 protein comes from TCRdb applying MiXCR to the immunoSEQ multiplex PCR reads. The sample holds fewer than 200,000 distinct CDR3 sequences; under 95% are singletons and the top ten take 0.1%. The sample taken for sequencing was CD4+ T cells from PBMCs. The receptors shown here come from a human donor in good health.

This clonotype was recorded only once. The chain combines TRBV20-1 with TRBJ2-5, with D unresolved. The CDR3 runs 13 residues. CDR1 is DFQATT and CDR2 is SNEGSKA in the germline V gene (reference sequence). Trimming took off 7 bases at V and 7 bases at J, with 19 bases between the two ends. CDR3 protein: CSGSITPMGTQYF. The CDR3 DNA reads TGCAGTGGCTCGATAACTCCTATGGGGACCCAGTACTTC.

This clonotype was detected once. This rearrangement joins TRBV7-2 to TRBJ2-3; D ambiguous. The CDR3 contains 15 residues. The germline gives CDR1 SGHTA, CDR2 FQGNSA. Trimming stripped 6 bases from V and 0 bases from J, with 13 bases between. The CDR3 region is CASRPRATSTDTQYF. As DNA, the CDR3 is TGTGCCAGCAGGCCTAGGGCTACTAGCACAGATACGCAGTATTTT. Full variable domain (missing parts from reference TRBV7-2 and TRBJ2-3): GAGVSQSPSNKVTEKGKDVELRCDPISGHTALYWYRQSLGQGLEFLIYFQGNSAPDKSGLPSDRFSAERTGGSVSTLTIQRTQQEDSAVYLCASRPRATSTDTQYFGPGTRLTVL.

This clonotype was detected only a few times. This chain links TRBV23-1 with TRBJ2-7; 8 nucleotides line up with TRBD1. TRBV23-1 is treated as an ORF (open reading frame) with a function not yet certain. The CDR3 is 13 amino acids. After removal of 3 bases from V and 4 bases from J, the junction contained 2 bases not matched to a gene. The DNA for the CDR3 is TGCGCCAGCAGTCAGGACAGGGTTTACGAGCAGTACTTC. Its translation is CASSQDRVYEQYF.

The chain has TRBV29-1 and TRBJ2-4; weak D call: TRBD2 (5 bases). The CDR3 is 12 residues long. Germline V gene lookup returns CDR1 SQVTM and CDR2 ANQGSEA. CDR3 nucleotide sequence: TGCCCACAGTGCGGAGGTGGAAACATTCAGTACTTC. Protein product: CPQCGGGNIQYF. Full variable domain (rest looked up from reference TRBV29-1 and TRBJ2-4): SAVISQKPSRDICQRGTSLTIQCQVDSQVTMMFWYRQQPGQSLTLIATANQGSEATYESGFVIDKFPISRPNLTFSTLTVSNMSPEDSSIYLCPQCGGGNIQYFGAGTRLSVL.

In DNA form, the CDR3 reads TGTGCCAGCAGCGTAGGGAGCGGGGGGTACAATGAGCAGTTCTTC. This translates into CASSVGSGGYNEQFF. The V call is TRBV9, the J call TRBJ2-1; 9 bases map to TRBD2. J gave up 4 bases and V 0 bases, and 2 bases lay outside the gene matches. There are 15 residues in the CDR3. Germline lookup yields CDR1 SGDLS and CDR2 YYNGEE.

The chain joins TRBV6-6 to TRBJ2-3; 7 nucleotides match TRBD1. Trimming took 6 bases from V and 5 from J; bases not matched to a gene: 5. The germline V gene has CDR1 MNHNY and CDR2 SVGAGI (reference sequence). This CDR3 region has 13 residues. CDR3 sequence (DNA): TGTGCCAGCAGCAGGGGGTTTGGAGATACGCAGTATTTT. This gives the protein CASSRGFGDTQYF.

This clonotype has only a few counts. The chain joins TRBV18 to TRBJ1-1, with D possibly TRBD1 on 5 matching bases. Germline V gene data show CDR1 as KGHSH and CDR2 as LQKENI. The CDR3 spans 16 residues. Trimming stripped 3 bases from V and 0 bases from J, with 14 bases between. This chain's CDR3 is CASSPGRDRLNTEAFF. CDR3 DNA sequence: TGTGCCAGCTCACCTGGCAGGGATAGGTTGAACACTGAAGCTTTCTTT.

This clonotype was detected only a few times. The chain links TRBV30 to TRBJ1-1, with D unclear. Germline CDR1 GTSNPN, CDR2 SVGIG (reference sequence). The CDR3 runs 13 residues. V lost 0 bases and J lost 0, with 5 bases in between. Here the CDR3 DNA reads TGTGCCTGGAGTGTCGGCCTGAACACTGAAGCTTTCTTT. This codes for CAWSVGLNTEAFF.

The CDR3 DNA follows: TGTGCCAGTAACTCAGTTAACTATGGCTACACCTTC. Translated, it gives CASNSVNYGYTF. V is TRBV19 and J is TRBJ1-2; D gene uncertain. The germline gives CDR1 LNHDA, CDR2 SQIVND (reference sequence). The CDR3 is 12 residues long. Trimming took off 7 bases at V and 1 base at J, with 7 bases between the two ends.

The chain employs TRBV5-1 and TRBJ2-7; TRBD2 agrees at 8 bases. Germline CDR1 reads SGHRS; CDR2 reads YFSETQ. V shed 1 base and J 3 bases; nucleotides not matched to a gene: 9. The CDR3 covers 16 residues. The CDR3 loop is CASSLSPGLGYYEQYF. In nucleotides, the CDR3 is TGCGCCAGCAGCTTGTCGCCGGGACTAGGATACTACGAGCAGTACTTC.

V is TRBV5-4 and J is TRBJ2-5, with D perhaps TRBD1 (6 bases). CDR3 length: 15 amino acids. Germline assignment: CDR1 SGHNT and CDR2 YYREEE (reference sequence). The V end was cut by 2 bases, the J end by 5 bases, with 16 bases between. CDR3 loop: CASSFATGGRETQYF. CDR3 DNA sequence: TGTGCCAGCAGCTTCGCGACAGGCGGTCGGGAGACCCAGTACTTC.

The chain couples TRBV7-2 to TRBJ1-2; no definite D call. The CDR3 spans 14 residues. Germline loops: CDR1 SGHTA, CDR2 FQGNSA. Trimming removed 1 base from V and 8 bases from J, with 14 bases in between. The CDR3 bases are TGTGCCAGCAGCTTAGTGGGAGGTACTCAGGGCTACACCTTC. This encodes CASSLVGGTQGYTF. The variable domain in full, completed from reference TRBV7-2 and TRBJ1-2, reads GAGVSQSPSNKVTEKGKDVELRCDPISGHTALYWYRQSLGQGLEFLIYFQGNSAPDKSGLPSDRFSAERTGGSVSTLTIQRTQQEDSAVYLCASSLVGGTQGYTFGSGTRLTVV.

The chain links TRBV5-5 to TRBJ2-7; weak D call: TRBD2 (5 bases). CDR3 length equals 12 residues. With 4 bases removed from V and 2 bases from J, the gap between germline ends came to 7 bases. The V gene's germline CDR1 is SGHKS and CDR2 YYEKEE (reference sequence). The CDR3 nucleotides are TGTGCCAGCAGCAACGGGGCCTACGAGCAGTACTTC. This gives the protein CASSNGAYEQYF.

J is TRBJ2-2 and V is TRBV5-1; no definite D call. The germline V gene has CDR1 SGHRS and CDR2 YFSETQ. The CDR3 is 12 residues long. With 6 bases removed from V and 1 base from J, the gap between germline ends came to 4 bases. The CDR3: CASNQNTGELFF. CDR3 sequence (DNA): TGCGCCAGCAACCAGAACACCGGGGAGCTGTTTTTT. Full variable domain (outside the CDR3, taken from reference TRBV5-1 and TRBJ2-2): KAGVTQTPRYLIKTRGQQVTLSCSPISGHRSVSWYQQTPGQGLQFLFEYFSETQRNKGNFPGRFSGRQFSNSRSEMNVSTLELGDSALYLCASNQNTGELFFGEGSRLTVL.

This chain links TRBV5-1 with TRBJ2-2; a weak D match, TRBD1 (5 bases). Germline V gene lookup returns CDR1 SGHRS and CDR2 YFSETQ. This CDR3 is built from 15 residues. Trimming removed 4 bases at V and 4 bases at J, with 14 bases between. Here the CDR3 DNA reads TGCGCCAGCAGCCCAGTGGGTAGGGGCACCGGGGAGCTGTTTTTT. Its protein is CASSPVGRGTGELFF.